Shown below are 17 T cell receptor beta chains from a single sample sequenced in a study of shared clonotypes between healthy human individuals. Profiling relied on immunoSEQ multiplex PCR, and the TCRdb table lists in-frame clones only, not all of them. The sample holds over 400,000 clones; about 84% are singletons and the top ten take roughly 13%. The sample taken for sequencing was PBMCs. These receptors came from a woman aged 40 to 49 in good health. Some clones in this sample may be carry-over from other donors' samples.

This chain connects TRBV5-5 to TRBJ2-7; no firm D call. V gave up 0 bases and J gave up 0 bases, with 4 bases separating them. This CDR3 is 13 amino acids long. Germline V lookup: CDR1 SGHKS, CDR2 YYEKEE (reference sequence). The CDR3 reads CASSLASSYEQYF. The CDR3 nucleotides read TGTGCCAGCAGCTTGGCTAGCTCCTACGAGCAGTACTTC.

With respect to this clone: A read error is likely here: a far larger clone is one base away. The same CDR3 also results from other DNA sequences found in this sample. The chain has TRBV2 and TRBJ2-7, with TRBD1 as a possible D gene (6 bases). Germline V CDR1 and CDR2: SNHLY, FYNNEI. This CDR3 has 14 amino acids. CDR3 sequence (DNA): TGTGCCAGCACCTCCCTGGGGGCGTCGGACGAGCAGTACTTT. Protein: CASTSLGASDEQYF.

The chain uses TRBV29-1 and TRBJ2-5; the match to TRBD2 covers 8 bases. The end of the DNA fits TRBJ2-7 better, so the J call may be wrong. The germline V gene encodes CDR1 SQVTM and CDR2 ANQGSEA. The CDR3 has 13 residues. The DNA for the CDR3 is TGCAGCGTTGGGTTAGCGGGAATATACGAGCAGTACTTC. Its protein product is CSVGLAGIYEQYF.

V usage is TRBV10-1 and J usage is TRBJ2-1, with D perhaps TRBD2 (6 bases). The CDR3 is 13 amino acids. Germline V gene lookup returns CDR1 WNHNN and CDR2 SYGVQD (reference sequence). Trimming removed 5 bases from V and 10 bases from J, with 15 bases in between. The DNA of the CDR3 is TGCGCCAGCAGTAGCCCAACGGGGAGGGAGCAGTTCTTC. It codes for CASSSPTGREQFF.

The chain is built from TRBV7-9 and TRBJ2-5; D possibly corresponds to TRBD2 (6 bases). Deletions cut 4 bases from V and 7 bases from J, with 16 bases between. The CDR3 totals 14 residues. Germline assignment: CDR1 SEHNR and CDR2 FQNEAQ (reference sequence). CDR3 in DNA: TGTGCCAGCAGCTCTGGGGGGTCGAGGGGGACCCAGTACTTC. Translating gives CASSSGGSRGTQYF.

This rearrangement joins TRBV6-1 to TRBJ2-1; 13 bases line up with TRBD2. This CDR3 region has 15 residues. CDR1 is MNHNS and CDR2 is SASEGT in the germline V gene. The V and J ends lost 4 bases and 9 bases, in that order; junction bases with no gene match: 6. The CDR3: CASSGTSGSRGEQFF. CDR3 sequence (DNA): TGTGCCAGCAGTGGGACTAGCGGGAGTCGTGGTGAGCAGTTCTTC.

This chain joins TRBV9 and TRBJ2-3; D unclear. There are 16 residues in the CDR3. Between the trimmed V and J ends, which lost 0 bases and 0 bases, there was a span of 11 bases. Germline lookup yields CDR1 SGDLS and CDR2 YYNGEE. CDR3 coding DNA: TGTGCCAGCAGCGTAGAGGCAACTCCCAGCACAGATACGCAGTATTTT. Translating it yields CASSVEATPSTDTQYF.

A remark on this clone: Other DNA sequences in this specimen translate into the identical CDR3. The chain carries TRBV27 and TRBJ2-2; no firm D call. Germline CDR1 reads MNHEY; CDR2 reads SMNVEV (reference sequence). The CDR3 contains 14 residues. Trimming cost V 5 bases and J 1 base, with 8 bases left between them. The CDR3 nucleotides are TGTGCCAGCAGTCCACAACTGAACACCGGGGAGCTGTTTTTT. Encoded protein: CASSPQLNTGELFF.

With respect to this clone: This sample includes further DNA sequences coding for the same CDR3. J is TRBJ2-3 and V is TRBV19; possible D gene TRBD2, 6 bases. The germline V gene has CDR1 LNHDA and CDR2 SQIVND (reference sequence). This CDR3 is built from 13 residues. Trimming left V 6 bases short and J 3 bases short, with 10 bases between. CDR3 amino acids: CASRAGGTDTQYF. CDR3 nucleotide sequence: TGTGCCAGTAGAGCCGGAGGGACAGATACGCAGTATTTT.

Worth noting for this clone: The sample contains more than one DNA sequence encoding this CDR3. The V call is TRBV7-8, the J call TRBJ1-4, with D hard to call. Germline V lookup: CDR1 SGHVS, CDR2 FQNEAQ. The V gene lost 0 bases and the J gene lost 1 base, with 6 bases spanning the gap. The length of the CDR3 is 15 residues. The CDR3 is CASSLARGTNEKLFF. CDR3 sequence (DNA): TGTGCCAGCAGCTTAGCGCGGGGAACTAATGAAAAACTGTTTTTT. Drawing the rest from reference TRBV7-8 and TRBJ1-4, the complete variable domain is GAGVSQSPRYKVAKRGQDVALRCDPISGHVSLFWYQQALGQGPEFLTYFQNEAQLDKSGLPSDRFFAERPEGSVSTLKIQRTQQEDSAVYLCASSLARGTNEKLFFGSGTQLSVL.

The CDR3 reads CASSLTGYNYGYTF. The CDR3, as DNA: TGTGCCAGCAGCCTCACAGGATATAACTATGGCTACACCTTC. The rearrangement joins TRBV7-2 to TRBJ1-2; possible D gene TRBD1, 5 bases. Trimming left V 5 bases short and J 1 base short, with 11 bases between. Looked up from germline, CDR1 is SGHTA and CDR2 is FQGNSA. The CDR3 runs 14 residues.

The chain is built from TRBV15 and TRBJ1-4, with 7 positions matching TRBD1. This CDR3 contains 16 residues. Looked up from germline, CDR1 is LNHNV and CDR2 is YYDKDF (reference sequence). V gave up 1 base and J gave up 7 bases; unmatched junction bases: 9. CDR3 nucleotide sequence: TGTGCCACCAGCAGAGGGGGAAAGGGGGCGGTTGAAAAACTGTTTTTT. Translated, it gives CATSRGGKGAVEKLFF.

This rearrangement joins TRBV19 to TRBJ1-2; a possible D gene is TRBD1 (6 bases). CDR3 length equals 14 residues. Between the trimmed V and J ends, which lost 2 bases and 7 bases, there was a span of 14 bases. Germline V gives CDR1 LNHDA, CDR2 SQIVND (reference sequence). CDR3 bases: TGTGCCAGTAGTATAAGCGGACAGACTTTTGGCTACACCTTC. This encodes CASSISGQTFGYTF.

The gene calls are TRBV7-2 and TRBJ2-5, with D possibly matching TRBD2 (5 bases). The germline gives CDR1 SGHTA, CDR2 FQGNSA. V was shortened by 6 bases and J by 7 bases, with 9 bases between the two germline ends. The CDR3 sequence is 11 residues long. The CDR3 loop is CASRSGVTQYF. The CDR3 nucleotides read TGTGCCAGCAGGTCCGGGGTGACCCAGTACTTC.

Remarks on this clone: A single base is all that separates this from a far larger clone, so a read error is likely. Other DNA sequences from this sample encode an identical CDR3 as well. The chain links TRBV5-1 to TRBJ1-1, with TRBD1 matching 9 bases. The CDR3 covers 16 residues. CDR1 and CDR2 (germline): SGHRS, YFSETQ. In nucleotides, the CDR3 is TGCGCCAGCAGCTTTGGGGCTGGGGGACAGGGTTCTGAAGCCTTCTTT. This encodes CASSFGAGGQGSEAFF.

A note on this clone: A read error is the likely source, as a far larger clone sits one nucleotide away. J is TRBJ2-6 and V is TRBV25-1, with a possible D match to TRBD1 (6 bases). Trimming took 5 bases from V and 4 from J, leaving 18 bases between them. There are 17 residues in the CDR3. CDR1 and CDR2 from the germline V gene are MGHDK and SYGVNS. CDR3 region: CASSKVGTGTGANVLTF. CDR3 coding DNA: TGTGCCAGCAGTAAAGTCGGTACAGGGACCGGGGCCAACGTCCTGACTTTC.

The rearrangement links TRBV7-2 to TRBJ2-7; 7 nucleotides line up with TRBD2. CDR3 size: 14 residues. V lost 5 bases, J lost 2 bases, and 6 bases stayed unmatched. The V gene's germline CDR1 is SGHTA and CDR2 FQGNSA. This chain's CDR3 is CASSLQREPYEQYF. The DNA of the CDR3 is TGTGCCAGCAGCCTTCAGCGGGAACCCTACGAGCAGTACTTC.